This T cell receptor beta chain was identified in a study of shared clonotypes between healthy human individuals. Whole-study findings and limits: Several donors had around 5% of their naive CD4 clonotypes in common.

The CD4+ fraction was divided into a CD45RA+ naive subset and a CD45RA-negative memory subset. Assay execution proceeded at the deep level. Libraries were prepared by immunoSEQ multiplex PCR; TCRdb keeps only in-frame clonotypes and omits some of them. The table shows about 670,000 clones, with about two thirds occurring only once. Comment on this clone: The target antigen is unknown.

Germline trimming cut 4 bases from V and 2 bases from J; bases unmatched to any gene: 11. Germline values: CDR1 SGDLS, CDR2 YYNGEE. The CDR3 extends over 18 amino acids. The chain joins TRBV9 to TRBJ2-6; 8 bases match TRBD1. The receptor was isolated from a woman aged 30 to 39 in good health. The sequencing input was memory CD4+ T cells sorted from blood. Subset indicated: CD45RA-negative fraction. In DNA form, the CDR3 reads TGTGCCAGCAGCTTTCGGACAGGGAGGTTGCCTGGGGCCAACGTCCTGACTTTC. Its protein is CASSFRTGRLPGANVLTF.